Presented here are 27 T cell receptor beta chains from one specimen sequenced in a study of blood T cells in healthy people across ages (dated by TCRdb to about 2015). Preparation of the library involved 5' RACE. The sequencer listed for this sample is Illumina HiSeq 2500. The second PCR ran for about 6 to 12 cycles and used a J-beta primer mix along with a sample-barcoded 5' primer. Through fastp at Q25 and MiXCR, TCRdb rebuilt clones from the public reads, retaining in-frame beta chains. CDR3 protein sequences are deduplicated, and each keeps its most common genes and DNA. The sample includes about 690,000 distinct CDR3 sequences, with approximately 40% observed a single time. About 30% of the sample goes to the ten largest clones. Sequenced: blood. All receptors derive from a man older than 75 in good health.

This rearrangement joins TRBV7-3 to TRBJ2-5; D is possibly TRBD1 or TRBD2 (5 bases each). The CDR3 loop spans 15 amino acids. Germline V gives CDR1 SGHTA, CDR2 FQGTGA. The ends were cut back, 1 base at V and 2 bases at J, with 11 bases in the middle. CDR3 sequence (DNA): TGTGCCAGCAGCTTAAGGGGGACCCAACAAGAGACCCAGTACTTC. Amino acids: CASSLRGTQQETQYF. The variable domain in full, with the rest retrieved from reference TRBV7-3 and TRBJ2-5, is GAGVSQTPSNKVTEKGKYVELRCDPISGHTALYWYRQSLGQGPEFLIYFQGTGAADDSGLPNDRFFAVRPEGSVSTLKIQRTERGDSAVYLCASSLRGTQQETQYFGPGTRLLVL.

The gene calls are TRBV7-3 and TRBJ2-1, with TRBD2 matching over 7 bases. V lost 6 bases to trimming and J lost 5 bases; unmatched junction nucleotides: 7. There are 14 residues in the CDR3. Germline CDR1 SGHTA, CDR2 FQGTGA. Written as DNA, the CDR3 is TGTGCCAGCAGGAAAAGCGGGGCAAACAATGAGCAGTTCTTC. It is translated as CASRKSGANNEQFF.

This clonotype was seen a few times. The DNA for the CDR3 is TGTGCCAGCAGTTCAAAAACAGGGTTGGGCAATGAGCAGTTCTTC. Protein sequence: CASSSKTGLGNEQFF. The J gene is TRBJ2-1, the V gene TRBV6-2 or TRBV6-3; tentative D call: TRBD1 (6 bases). Trimming removed 4 bases from V and 6 bases from J, with 16 bases in between. The CDR3 contains 15 residues. From germline, CDR1 is MNHEY and CDR2 SVGEGT.

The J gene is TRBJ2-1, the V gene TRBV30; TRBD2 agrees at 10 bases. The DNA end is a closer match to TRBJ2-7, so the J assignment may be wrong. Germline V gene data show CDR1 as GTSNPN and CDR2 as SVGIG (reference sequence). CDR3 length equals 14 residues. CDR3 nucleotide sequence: TGTGCCTGGACTAGCGGGAGCTCCTACAATGAGCAGTACTTC. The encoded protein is CAWTSGSSYNEQYF.

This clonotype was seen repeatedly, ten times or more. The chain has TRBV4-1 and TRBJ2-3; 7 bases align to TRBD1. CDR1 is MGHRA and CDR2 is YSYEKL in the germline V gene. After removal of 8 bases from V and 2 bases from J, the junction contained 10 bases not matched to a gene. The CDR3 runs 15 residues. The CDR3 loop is CASREGALLTDTQYF. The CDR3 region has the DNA TGCGCCAGCCGTGAGGGGGCCTTACTCACAGATACGCAGTATTTT.

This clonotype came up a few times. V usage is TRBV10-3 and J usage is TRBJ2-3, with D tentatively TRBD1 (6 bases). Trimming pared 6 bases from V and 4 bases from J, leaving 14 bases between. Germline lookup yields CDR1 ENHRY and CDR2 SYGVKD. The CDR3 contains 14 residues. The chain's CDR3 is CAIRQGTEADTQYF. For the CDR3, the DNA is TGTGCCATCAGACAGGGAACGGAGGCAGATACGCAGTATTTT.

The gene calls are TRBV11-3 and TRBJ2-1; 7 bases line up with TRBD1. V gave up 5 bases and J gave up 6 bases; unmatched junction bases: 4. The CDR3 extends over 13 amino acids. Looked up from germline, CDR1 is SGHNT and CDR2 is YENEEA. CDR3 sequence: CASSPGTANEQFF. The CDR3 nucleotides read TGTGCCAGCAGCCCTGGGACAGCCAATGAGCAGTTCTTC.

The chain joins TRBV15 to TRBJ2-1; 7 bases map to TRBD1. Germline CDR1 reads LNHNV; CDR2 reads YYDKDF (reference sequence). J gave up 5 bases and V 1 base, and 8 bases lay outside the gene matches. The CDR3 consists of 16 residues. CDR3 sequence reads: CATSRVIAGGHNEQFF. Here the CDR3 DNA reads TGTGCCACCAGCAGAGTGATTGCAGGGGGACACAATGAGCAGTTCTTC.

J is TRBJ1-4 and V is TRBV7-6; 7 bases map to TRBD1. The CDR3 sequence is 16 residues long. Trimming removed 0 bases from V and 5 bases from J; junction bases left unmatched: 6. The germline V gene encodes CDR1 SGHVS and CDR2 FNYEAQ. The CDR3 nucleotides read TGTGCCAGCAGCTTAGCCGGACAGGTTGCAAATGAAAAACTGTTTTTT. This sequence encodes CASSLAGQVANEKLFF. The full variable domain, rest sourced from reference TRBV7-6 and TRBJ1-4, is GAGVSQSPRYKVTKRGQDVALRCDPISGHVSLYWYRQALGQGPEFLTYFNYEAQQDKSGLPNDRFSAERPEGSISTLTIQRTEQRDSAMYRCASSLAGQVANEKLFFGSGTQLSVL.

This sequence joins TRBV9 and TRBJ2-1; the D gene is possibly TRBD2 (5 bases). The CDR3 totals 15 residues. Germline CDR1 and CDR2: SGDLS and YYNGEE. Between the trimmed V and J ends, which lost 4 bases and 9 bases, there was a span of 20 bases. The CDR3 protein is CASSFTLGSGGEQFF. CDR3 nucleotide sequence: TGTGCCAGCAGCTTCACACTAGGATCCGGTGGTGAGCAGTTCTTC.

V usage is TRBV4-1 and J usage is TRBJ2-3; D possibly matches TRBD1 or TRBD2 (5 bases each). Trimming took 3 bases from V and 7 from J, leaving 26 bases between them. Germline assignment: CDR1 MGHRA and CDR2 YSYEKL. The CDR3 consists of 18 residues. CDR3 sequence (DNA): TGCGCCAGCAGCCAGTCAGGACAAGGACGGGGCGGTCTAAATACGCAGTATTTT. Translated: CASSQSGQGRGGLNTQYF.

The CDR3: CASSDLGRTDTQYF. The DNA for the CDR3 is TGTGCCAGCAGCGATCTCGGGAGAACAGATACGCAGTATTTT. V gene TRBV9 combines with J gene TRBJ2-3, with TRBD2 as a possible D gene (6 bases). V was trimmed by 3 bases and J by 3 bases, leaving 11 bases between them. The V gene's germline CDR1 is SGDLS and CDR2 YYNGEE. This CDR3 region has 14 residues.

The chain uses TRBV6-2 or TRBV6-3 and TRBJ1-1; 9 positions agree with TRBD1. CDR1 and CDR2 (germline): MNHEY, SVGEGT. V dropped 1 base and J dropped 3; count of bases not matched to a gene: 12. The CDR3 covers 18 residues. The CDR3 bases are TGTGCCAGCAGTTACTTTGCCCCGGGACAGGGATCTTACACTGAAGCTTTCTTT. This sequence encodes CASSYFAPGQGSYTEAFF.

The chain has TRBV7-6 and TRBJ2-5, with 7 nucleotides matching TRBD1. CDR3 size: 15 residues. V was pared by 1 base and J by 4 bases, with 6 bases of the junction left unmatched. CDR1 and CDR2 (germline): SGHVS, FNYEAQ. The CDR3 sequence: CASSLGDRAGETQYF. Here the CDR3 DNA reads TGTGCCAGCAGCTTAGGAGACAGGGCAGGAGAGACCCAGTACTTC.

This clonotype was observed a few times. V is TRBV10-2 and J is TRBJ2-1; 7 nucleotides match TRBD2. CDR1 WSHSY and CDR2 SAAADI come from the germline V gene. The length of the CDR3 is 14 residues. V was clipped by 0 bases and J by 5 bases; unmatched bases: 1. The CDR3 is CASSESGGNNEQFF. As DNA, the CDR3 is TGCGCCAGCAGTGAGTCGGGGGGGAACAATGAGCAGTTCTTC.

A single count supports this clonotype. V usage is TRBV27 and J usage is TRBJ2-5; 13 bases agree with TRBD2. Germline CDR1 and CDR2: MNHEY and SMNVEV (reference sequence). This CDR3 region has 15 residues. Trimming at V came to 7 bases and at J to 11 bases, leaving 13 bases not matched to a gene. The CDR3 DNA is TGTGCCAGCAAACCACTAGCGGGAGGGCCTCGGGAGCAGTACTTC. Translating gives CASKPLAGGPREQYF.

CDR3: CSVRTGNGYTF. DNA for the CDR3: TGCAGCGTAAGGACAGGGAATGGCTACACCTTC. This sequence joins TRBV29-1 and TRBJ1-2; TRBD1 aligns across 8 bases. Germline values: CDR1 SQVTM, CDR2 ANQGSEA. The ends lost 6 bases at V and 6 bases at J; junction bases unmatched: 3. The CDR3 is made up of 11 amino acids.

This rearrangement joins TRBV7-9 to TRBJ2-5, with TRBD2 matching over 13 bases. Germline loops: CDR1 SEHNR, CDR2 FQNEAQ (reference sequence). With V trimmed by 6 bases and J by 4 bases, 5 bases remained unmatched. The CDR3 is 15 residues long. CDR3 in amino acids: CASSLLAGGPETQYF. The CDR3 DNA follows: TGTGCCAGCAGTCTACTAGCGGGGGGGCCAGAGACCCAGTACTTC.

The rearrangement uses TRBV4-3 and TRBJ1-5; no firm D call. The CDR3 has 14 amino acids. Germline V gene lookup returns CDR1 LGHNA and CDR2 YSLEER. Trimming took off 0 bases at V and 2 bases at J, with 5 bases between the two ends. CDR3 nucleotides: TGCGCCAGCAGCCAAGATTATGGCAATCAGCCCCAGCATTTT. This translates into CASSQDYGNQPQHF.

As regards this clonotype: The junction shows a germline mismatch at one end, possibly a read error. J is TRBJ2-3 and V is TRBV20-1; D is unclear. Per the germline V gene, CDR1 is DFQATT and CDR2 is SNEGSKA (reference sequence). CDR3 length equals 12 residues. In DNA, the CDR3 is TGCAGTCCCAAGACCGGCCCGGATACGCGGTATTTT. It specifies CSPKTGPDTRYF.

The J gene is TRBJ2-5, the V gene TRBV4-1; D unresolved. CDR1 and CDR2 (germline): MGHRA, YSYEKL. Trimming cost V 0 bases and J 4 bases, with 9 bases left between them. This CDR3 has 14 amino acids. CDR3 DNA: TGCGCCAGCAGCCAAGATGGGATGCGAGAGACCCAGTACTTC. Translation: CASSQDGMRETQYF.

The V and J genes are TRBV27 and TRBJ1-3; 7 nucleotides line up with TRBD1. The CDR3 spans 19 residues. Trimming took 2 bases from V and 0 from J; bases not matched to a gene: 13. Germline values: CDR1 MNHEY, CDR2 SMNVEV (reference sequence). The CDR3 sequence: CASSLTGQSIIPSGNTIYF. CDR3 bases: TGTGCCAGCAGTTTAACGGGACAGTCCATTATCCCCTCTGGAAACACCATATATTTT.

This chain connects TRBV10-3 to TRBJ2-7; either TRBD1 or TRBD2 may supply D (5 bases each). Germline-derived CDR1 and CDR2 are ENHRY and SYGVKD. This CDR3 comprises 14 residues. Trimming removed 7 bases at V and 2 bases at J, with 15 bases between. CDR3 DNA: TGTGCCATCAAGGGGACCACGGAGGCCTACGAGCAGTACTTC. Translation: CAIKGTTEAYEQYF.

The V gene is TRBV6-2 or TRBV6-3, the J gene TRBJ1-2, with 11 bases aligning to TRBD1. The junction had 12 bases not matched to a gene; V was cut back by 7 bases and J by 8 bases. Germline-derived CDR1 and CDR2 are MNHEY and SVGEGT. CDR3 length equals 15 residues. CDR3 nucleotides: TGTGCCAGCACTCCCTCCGGGACAGGGGGATGGGGCTACACCTTC. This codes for CASTPSGTGGWGYTF.

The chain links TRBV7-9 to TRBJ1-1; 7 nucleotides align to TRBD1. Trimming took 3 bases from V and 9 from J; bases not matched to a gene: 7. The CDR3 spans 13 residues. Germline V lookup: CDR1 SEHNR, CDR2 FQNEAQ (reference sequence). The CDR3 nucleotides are TGTGCCAGCAGCTTCGCCGGGACAGAACAAGCTTTCTTT. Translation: CASSFAGTEQAFF.

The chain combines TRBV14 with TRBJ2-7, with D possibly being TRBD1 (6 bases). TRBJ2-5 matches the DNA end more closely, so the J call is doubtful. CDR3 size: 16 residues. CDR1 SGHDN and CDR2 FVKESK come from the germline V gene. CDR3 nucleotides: TGTGCCAGCAGCCAAAGGACCGGGACACGACGAGAGACCCAGTACTTC. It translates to CASSQRTGTRRETQYF.

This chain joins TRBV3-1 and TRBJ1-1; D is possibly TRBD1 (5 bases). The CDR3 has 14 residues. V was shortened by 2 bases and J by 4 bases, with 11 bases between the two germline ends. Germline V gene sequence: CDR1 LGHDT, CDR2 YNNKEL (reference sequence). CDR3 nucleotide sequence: TGTGCCAGCAGCCAAAATGTTGGGGGCACTGAAGCTTTCTTT. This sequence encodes CASSQNVGGTEAFF.